One sample yielded the 14 T cell receptor beta chains listed below, sequenced in a study of cytomegalovirus exposure and HLA in healthy donors. Researchers ran the PCR with 60 Vbeta and 13 Jbeta primers. Sequencing used immunoSEQ multiplex PCR; TCRdb keeps in-frame clones, though not all of them. This repertoire shows a few hundred thousand clones, 80% to 90% found once; its top ten account for 2.9%. The sequencing input was PBMCs. Source of these receptors: a young man in good health and CMV-seronegative.

The chain carries TRBV27 and TRBJ1-1; 8 bases are a match to TRBD1. Unmatched junction bases numbered 11, after V lost 5 bases and J lost 3 bases. The CDR3 is 16 residues long. Germline V gene lookup returns CDR1 MNHEY and CDR2 SMNVEV (reference sequence). The CDR3 nucleotides are TGTGCCAGCAGTGGCCGACAGGGGAGACGTGACACTGAAGCTTTCTTT. Amino acids: CASSGRQGRRDTEAFF.

V and J are TRBV5-4 and TRBJ1-5, with D tentatively TRBD1 (6 bases). From germline, CDR1 is SGHNT and CDR2 YYREEE (reference sequence). Between the trimmed V and J ends, which lost 4 bases and 0 bases, there was a span of 11 bases. The CDR3 is made up of 15 amino acids. CDR3 loop: CASSEGGDSNQPQHF. The CDR3, as DNA: TGTGCCAGCAGCGAGGGGGGGGATAGCAATCAGCCCCAGCATTTT. The full variable domain, completed using reference TRBV5-4 and TRBJ1-5, is ETGVTQSPTHLIKTRGQQVTLRCSSQSGHNTVSWYQQALGQGPQFIFQYYREEENGRGNFPPRFSGLQFPNYSSELNVNALELDDSALYLCASSEGGDSNQPQHFGDGTRLSIL.

A word on this clone: The same CDR3 is also encoded by other DNA sequences in this sample. The CDR3 nucleotides are TGCAGTGCTAGACGGGAATACGAGCAGTACTTC. Its protein is CSARREYEQYF. The chain uses TRBV20-1 and TRBJ2-7; possible D gene TRBD2, 5 bases. Germline V CDR1 and CDR2: DFQATT, SNEGSKA (reference sequence). The V end was cut by 2 bases, the J end by 4 bases, with 6 bases between. The CDR3 is 11 residues long.

V usage is TRBV5-1 and J usage is TRBJ1-3, with TRBD1 identical over 7 bases. Germline loops: CDR1 SGHRS, CDR2 YFSETQ. V trimming: 2 bases; J trimming: 9 bases; junction bases outside the gene matches: 11. This CDR3 is 15 amino acids long. As DNA, the CDR3 is TGCGCCAGCAGCTTAGGGACAGCCTCGGGCAGCACCATATATTTT. It translates to CASSLGTASGSTIYF.

CDR3 DNA sequence: TGTGCCAGCAGCACCTCCCTTGGACTAGCGGGGGGGCCCTACAATGAGCAGTTCTTC. This translates into CASSTSLGLAGGPYNEQFF. The genes are TRBV7-9 and TRBJ2-1; TRBD2 aligns across 15 bases. This CDR3 contains 19 residues. The V segment lost 5 bases and the J segment 2 bases; nucleotides outside the gene matches: 10. Germline V gene lookup returns CDR1 SEHNR and CDR2 FQNEAQ (reference sequence).

The chain couples TRBV25-1 to TRBJ2-3, with 8 bases fitting TRBD1. Trimming took 4 bases from V and 2 from J; bases not matched to a gene: 14. The CDR3 is 18 amino acids. Germline loops: CDR1 MGHDK, CDR2 SYGVNS. CDR3 sequence: CASSARRGRTQDTDTQYF. CDR3 sequence (DNA): TGTGCCAGCAGTGCGCGCAGGGGGCGTACCCAAGACACAGATACGCAGTATTTT.

The chain has TRBV4-2 and TRBJ1-6, with TRBD1 as a possible D gene (6 bases). Deletions cut 0 bases from V and 4 bases from J, with 16 bases between. Germline V gene sequence: CDR1 LGHNA, CDR2 YNFKEQ. The CDR3 is made up of 18 amino acids. The CDR3 is CASSQDYDRKFYNSPLHF. CDR3 nucleotides: TGTGCCAGCAGCCAAGATTACGACAGGAAATTTTATAATTCACCCCTCCACTTT.

The rearrangement uses TRBV28 and TRBJ2-7; 9 bases map to TRBD1. J was trimmed by 2 bases and V by 6 bases; bases with no gene match: 5. Germline V gene sequence: CDR1 MDHEN, CDR2 SYDVKM. This CDR3 is built from 14 residues. In DNA form, the CDR3 reads TGTGCCAGCAGCCTAGGACAGGGGCCCTACGAGCAGTACTTC. Amino acid sequence: CASSLGQGPYEQYF.

The chain couples TRBV9 to TRBJ2-2; tentative D call: TRBD2 (6 bases). Germline assignment: CDR1 SGDLS and CDR2 YYNGEE. Trimming cost V 3 bases and J 2 bases, with 14 bases left between them. The CDR3 consists of 16 residues. The CDR3 sequence is CASSEISGYNTGELFF. In nucleotides, the CDR3 is TGTGCCAGCAGCGAAATTAGCGGTTATAACACCGGGGAGCTGTTTTTT.

The gene calls are TRBV28 and TRBJ1-6; possible D gene TRBD1, 5 bases. Germline V gene data show CDR1 as MDHEN and CDR2 as SYDVKM. This CDR3 has 14 amino acids. V lost 6 bases to trimming and J lost 3 bases, with 9 bases between them. The CDR3 reads CASRTEYYNSPLHF. The CDR3 region has the DNA TGTGCCAGCAGGACAGAGTACTATAATTCACCCCTCCACTTT.

The chain recombines TRBV28 with TRBJ1-6, with 10 bases fitting TRBD1. The CDR3 contains 15 residues. Trimming at V came to 6 bases and at J to 7 bases, leaving 6 bases not matched to a gene. CDR1 and CDR2 (germline): MDHEN, SYDVKM. This CDR3 reads CASSQRTGGNSPLHF. The CDR3, as DNA: TGTGCCAGCAGCCAAAGGACAGGGGGGAATTCACCCCTCCACTTT.

In its sample, this clone was seen once. J is TRBJ1-4 and V is TRBV18; possibly TRBD1 for D (5 bases). Germline V gene lookup returns CDR1 KGHSH and CDR2 LQKENI. V dropped 1 base and J dropped 5 bases, with 8 bases sitting between them. CDR3 size: 14 residues. CDR3 DNA sequence: TGTGCCAGCTCACCACGGAAGGGGAATGAAAAACTGTTTTTT. The encoded protein is CASSPRKGNEKLFF.

CDR3 protein: CASSEASLNQPQHF. The DNA of the CDR3 is TGTGCCAGCAGCGAGGCGTCTCTCAATCAGCCCCAGCATTTT. The rearrangement joins TRBV6-1 to TRBJ1-5; unclear D gene. The CDR3 consists of 14 residues. Germline V gene data show CDR1 as MNHNS and CDR2 as SASEGT. The V end was cut by 6 bases, the J end by 3 bases, with 12 bases between.

This clone occurred a few times. J is TRBJ2-5 and V is TRBV4-3; D remains unclear. Germline CDR1 and CDR2: LGHNA and YSLEER. The CDR3 covers 13 residues. V lost 1 base and J 7 bases, leaving 10 bases between the germline ends. Here the CDR3 reads CASSQAIPGTQYF. CDR3 nucleotides: TGCGCCAGCAGCCAAGCCATCCCGGGGACCCAGTACTTC.